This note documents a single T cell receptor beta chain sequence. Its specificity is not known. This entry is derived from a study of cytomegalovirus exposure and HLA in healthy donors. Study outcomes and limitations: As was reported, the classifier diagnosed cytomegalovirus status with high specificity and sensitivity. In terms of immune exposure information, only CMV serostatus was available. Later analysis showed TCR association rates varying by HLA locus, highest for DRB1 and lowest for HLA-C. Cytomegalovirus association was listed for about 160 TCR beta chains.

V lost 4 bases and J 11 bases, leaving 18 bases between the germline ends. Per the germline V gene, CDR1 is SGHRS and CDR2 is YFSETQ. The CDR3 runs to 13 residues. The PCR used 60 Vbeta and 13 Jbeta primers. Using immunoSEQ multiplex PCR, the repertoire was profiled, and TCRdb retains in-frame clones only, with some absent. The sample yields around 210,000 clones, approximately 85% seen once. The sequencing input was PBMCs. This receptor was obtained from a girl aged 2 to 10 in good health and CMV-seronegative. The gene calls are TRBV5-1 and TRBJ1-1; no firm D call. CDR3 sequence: CASSQRELGVAFF. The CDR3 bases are TGCGCCAGCAGCCAGAGGGAACTCGGGGTCGCTTTCTTT.